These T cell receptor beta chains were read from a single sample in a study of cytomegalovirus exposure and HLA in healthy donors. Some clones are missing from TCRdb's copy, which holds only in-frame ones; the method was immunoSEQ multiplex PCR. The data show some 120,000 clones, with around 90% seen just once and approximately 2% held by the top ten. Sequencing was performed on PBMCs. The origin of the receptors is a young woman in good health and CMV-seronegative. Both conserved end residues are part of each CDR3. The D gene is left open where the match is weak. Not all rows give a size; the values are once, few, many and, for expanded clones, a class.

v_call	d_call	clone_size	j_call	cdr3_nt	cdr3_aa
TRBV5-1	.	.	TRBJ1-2	TGCGCCAGCAGCTTGATACAGGGCGTAAACTATGGCTACACCTTC	CASSLIQGVNYGYTF
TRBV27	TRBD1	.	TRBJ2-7	TGTGCCAGCAGTTTTAGGGACAGGGTCGAGTACGAGCAGTACTTC	CASSFRDRVEYEQYF
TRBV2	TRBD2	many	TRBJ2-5	TGTGCCAGCACCTCCGGGGGGGCCGGGGAGACCCAGTACTTC	CASTSGGAGETQYF
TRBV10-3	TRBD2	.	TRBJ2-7	TGTGCCATCAGTGACCCCGGGACTAGCGGAGCAGAGCAGTACTTC	CAISDPGTSGAEQYF
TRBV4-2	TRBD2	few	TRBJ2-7	TGTGCCAGCAGCCTAGGACTAGCGGCCTACGAGCAGTACTTC	CASSLGLAAYEQYF
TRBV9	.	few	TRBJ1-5	TGTGCCAGCAGCGTAGTTGGAGTGAGCAATCAGCCCCAGCATTTT	CASSVVGVSNQPQHF
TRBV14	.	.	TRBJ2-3	TGTGCCAGCGGGTTTAGCCCAGATACGCAGTATTTT	CASGFSPDTQYF
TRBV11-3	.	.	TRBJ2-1	TGTGCCAGCAGCTTAAAAGCAGGCGACAATGAGCAGTTCTTC	CASSLKAGDNEQFF
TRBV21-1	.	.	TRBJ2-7	TGTGCCAGCAGGGAGATCGGCCCCACTCCCCACTACGAGCAGTACTTC	CASREIGPTPHYEQYF
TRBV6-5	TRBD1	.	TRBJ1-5	TGTGCCAGCAGTAAGGGGGCCTTCTATCAGCCCCAGCATTTT	CASSKGAFYQPQHF
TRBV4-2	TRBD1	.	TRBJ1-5	TGTGCCAGCAGCCAAGATGGGGGACAGGTAGGTCAGCCCCAGCATTTT	CASSQDGGQVGQPQHF
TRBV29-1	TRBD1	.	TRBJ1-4	TGCAGCGTGGACAGGGGGCCGGGGGAAAAACTGTTTTTT	CSVDRGPGEKLFF
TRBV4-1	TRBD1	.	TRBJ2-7	TGCGCCAGCAGCCAATTCGGGACAGGGTACTACGAGCAGTACTTC	CASSQFGTGYYEQYF
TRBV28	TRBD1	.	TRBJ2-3	TGTGCCAGCTCCCGAACAGGGGAGAGGGCAGATACGCAGTATTTT	CASSRTGERADTQYF
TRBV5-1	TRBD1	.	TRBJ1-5	TGCGCCAGCAGTCCGACAGGGTCCCAAGGTCAGCCCCAGCATTTT	CASSPTGSQGQPQHF
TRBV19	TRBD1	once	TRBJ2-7	TGTGCCCCAAATCTCAGGGACAGACTATACGAGCAGTACTTC	CAPNLRDRLYEQYF
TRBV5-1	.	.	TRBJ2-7	TGCGCCAGCAGCCGTACCGTACGCACTCCCACAGGAATCTACGAGCAGTACTTC	CASSRTVRTPTGIYEQYF
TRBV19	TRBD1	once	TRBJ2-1	TGTGCCAGTAGTTGGGGTTCGGGACAGGGGGCAAATGAGCAGTTCTTC	CASSWGSGQGANEQFF
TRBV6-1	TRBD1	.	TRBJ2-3	TGTGCCAGCAGTGAAGAGACAGGGCAGGCAGATACGCAGTATTTT	CASSEETGQADTQYF
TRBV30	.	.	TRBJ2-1	TGTGCCTGGAGTGTACAAGGGGGCAATGAGCAGTTCTTC	CAWSVQGGNEQFF
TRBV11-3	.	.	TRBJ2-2	TGTGCCAGCAGCCCCGACAGGGGGGAGCTGTTTTTT	CASSPDRGELFF
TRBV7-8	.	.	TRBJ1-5	TGTGCCAGCAGCTTAGCGATCGGTAATCAGCCCCAGCATTTT	CASSLAIGNQPQHF
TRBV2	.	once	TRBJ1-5	TGTGCCAGCAGTTCCAGGGTAGGAAATCAGCCCCAGCATTTT	CASSSRVGNQPQHF
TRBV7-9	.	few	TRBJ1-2	TGTGCCAGCAGCTTGACAGCCCCTTCACCCTTC	CASSLTAPSPF
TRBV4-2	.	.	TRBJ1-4	TGTGCCAGCAGCCAGCAGGCCACCTATGAAAAACTGTTTTTT	CASSQQATYEKLFF
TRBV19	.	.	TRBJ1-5	TGTGCCAGTAGTTCCTGGAGTGATCAGCCCCAGCATTTT	CASSSWSDQPQHF